Listed below are T cell receptor beta chains from one sample, sequenced in a study of post-analysis software for immune sequencing data. TCRdb passed the PCR reads through MiXCR, listing each CDR3 protein once. The sample carries hundreds of thousands of distinct CDR3 sequences, just under 30% recorded once. Material: blood. The receptors shown here come from a girl aged 5-17 years with multiple sclerosis. CDR3s leave out the opening cysteine and the closing phenylalanine or tryptophan.

V | CDR3
TRBV20-1 | SPRFAGETQY
TRBV10-1 | AGSAGTSASSRTQY
TRBV20-1 | SARPPGGQNQPQH
TRBV6-5 | ASSYSPTSGGILEQY
TRBV6-6 | ASSYAPGGSYNSPLH
TRBV11-2 | ASSGGAETQY
TRBV28 | ATKPFFSGVNNEQF
TRBV2 | ASILGSETQY
TRBV4-3 | ANSQDLGIYEQY
TRBV7-8 | ASSYAPGLAYQETQY
TRBV5-1 | AGSLEPSGSSETQY
TRBV20-1 | SAKWRERGTGELF
TRBV6-2/TRBV6-3 | ASSYPNWRGQTYEQY
TRBV6-5 | ASTPSGLGHEQY
TRBV20-1 | SASTTGQTQETQY
TRBV3-1 | VSSLARGRTQEAQY
TRBV20-1 | SADSYNEQF
TRBV6-1 | ASRLNTRNQPQH
TRBV5-1 | ASSLRQRSSNQPQH
TRBV4-1 | ASSPGRRGSYNEQF
TRBV7-2 | ASSVWTGSSYEQY
TRBV5-1 | ASSLVGDLGYT
TRBV11-2 | ASSRTSGDLIPYEQC
TRBV29-1 | SVVWLAVGGEQF
TRBV20-1 | SALRGRQGSQETQY
TRBV5-1 | ASSLDARGREKLF
TRBV15 | ATSLSHSYEQY
TRBV7-9 | ASSSRSGANVLT
TRBV7-8 | ASSLARDRVVAF
TRBV5-1 | ASSLEGTLPNYGYT
TRBV20-1 | SAPRGSADTQY
TRBV3-1 | ASSRDPRAGGTDTQY
TRBV29-1 | SAPSRWRPEAF
TRBV7-2 | ASSPDRINEKLF
TRBV6-5 | ASSYGSLDRQETQY
TRBV13 | ASSTPASGGYEQY
TRBV20-1 | SARDRENQPQH
TRBV10-3 | AIRTGTDNEQF
TRBV5-6 | ASSLDGARLSPAYEQY
TRBV29-1 | SASSGTYNEQF
TRBV5-1 | ASSLASGVDYEQY
TRBV9 | ASSVGVRWRGGELDEQF
TRBV13 | ASSFASGRRNEQY